This is a list of T cell receptor beta chains from one sample in a study of cytomegalovirus exposure and HLA in healthy donors. Some clones are missing from TCRdb's copy, which holds only in-frame ones; the method was immunoSEQ multiplex PCR. The top ten clones hold 6.3% of a sample with 150,000 or so clones, 75% to 90% of them seen once. The sample comprised PBMCs. All receptors derive from a male donor in good health and CMV-seropositive. The conserved cysteine and the conserved F or W are not part of the CDR3 here. Each record gives: clone size, V gene, J gene, CDR3 protein. A clone size is listed for some rows: how often the clone was seen (once, few, many), or a class if it is expanded.

size: .
V: TRBV12-5
J: TRBJ2-1
CDR3: ASGLRTEWDEQF

size: .
V: TRBV9
J: TRBJ1-2
CDR3: ASSPRDTRSDGYT

size: once
V: TRBV6-6
J: TRBJ2-1
CDR3: ASSSPVSGEQF

size: .
V: TRBV10-2
J: TRBJ2-5
CDR3: ASRPGRQETQY

size: .
V: TRBV7-7
J: TRBJ2-5
CDR3: ASSPSSGRGLGTQY

size: .
V: TRBV5-1
J: TRBJ2-7
CDR3: ASSRGGSYEQY

size: .
V: TRBV6-5
J: TRBJ2-2
CDR3: ASSSLQGGELF

size: .
V: TRBV6-6
J: TRBJ2-7
CDR3: ASRDTGTSGIYEQY

size: .
V: TRBV7-2
J: TRBJ1-1
CDR3: ASSPQDKNTEAF

size: few
V: TRBV11-2
J: TRBJ1-5
CDR3: ASSLKGTGASNQPQH

size: .
V: TRBV6-5
J: TRBJ2-3
CDR3: ASGRGGSPDTQY

size: .
V: TRBV5-4
J: TRBJ2-2
CDR3: ASSLSSGVNTGELF

size: .
V: TRBV6-1
J: TRBJ2-7
CDR3: ASSLSSYEQY

size: few
V: TRBV7-8
J: TRBJ1-6
CDR3: ASSLRGGDSPLH

size: .
V: TRBV27
J: TRBJ2-7
CDR3: ASLTLASGNYEQY

size: once
V: TRBV5-1
J: TRBJ2-1
CDR3: ASRRGLAASYNEQF

size: few
V: TRBV5-4
J: TRBJ2-1
CDR3: ASSSVTGTGVNEQF

size: .
V: TRBV5-4
J: TRBJ2-2
CDR3: ASSFRTSAELF

size: .
V: TRBV13
J: TRBJ2-3
CDR3: ASSQRDTQY

size: few
V: TRBV28
J: TRBJ2-7
CDR3: ASSLAQRKSSYEQY

size: .
V: TRBV5-5
J: TRBJ2-1
CDR3: ASSWAGVNEQF

size: .
V: TRBV10-2
J: TRBJ2-7
CDR3: ASQPPTDSYEQY

size: few
V: TRBV7-2
J: TRBJ2-5
CDR3: ASSLEGRTSQETQY

size: .
V: TRBV7-6
J: TRBJ2-1
CDR3: ASGIAGGGNEQF

size: .
V: TRBV6-1
J: TRBJ2-5
CDR3: ASSELGGTVQETQY

size: .
V: TRBV4-3
J: TRBJ1-5
CDR3: ASSQELQGAGQPQH

size: .
V: TRBV19
J: TRBJ2-2
CDR3: ASSDPGTGNTGELF

size: .
V: TRBV19
J: TRBJ2-3
CDR3: ASSIWGGPGTDTQY

size: .
V: TRBV7-3
J: TRBJ2-7
CDR3: ASSLRSGRGYEQY

size: few
V: TRBV7-6
J: TRBJ1-4
CDR3: ASSFRGYDEKLF

size: once
V: TRBV15
J: TRBJ1-4
CDR3: ATSRFHSAAANEKLF

size: few
V: TRBV27
J: TRBJ2-1
CDR3: ASRDRARDEQF

size: once
V: TRBV10-3
J: TRBJ1-1
CDR3: AISEAGMNTEAF

size: .
V: TRBV10-2
J: TRBJ1-1
CDR3: ASTEWDAGQKNTEAF

size: .
V: TRBV5-4
J: TRBJ2-3
CDR3: ASSLSGLLADTQY

size: .
V: TRBV11-2
J: TRBJ2-7
CDR3: ASSLGDRDYEQY

size: few
V: TRBV6-4
J: TRBJ2-3
CDR3: ASSQETSGSDTQY

size: .
V: TRBV6-5
J: TRBJ1-4
CDR3: ASRQGLSGEKLF

size: .
V: TRBV27
J: TRBJ1-5
CDR3: ATQRTGGDNQPQH

size: .
V: TRBV28
J: TRBJ1-1
CDR3: ASSFGDRRAF

size: few
V: TRBV7-2
J: TRBJ2-1
CDR3: ASSLVVGQSSYNEQF

size: once
V: TRBV9
J: TRBJ1-4
CDR3: ASSVSGVDEKLF

size: .
V: TRBV4-3
J: TRBJ2-1
CDR3: ASSQERGRSYNEQF

size: few
V: TRBV5-6
J: TRBJ2-6
CDR3: ASSLSGANVLT

size: .
V: TRBV30
J: TRBJ1-5
CDR3: AWTYRGGNQPQH

size: .
V: TRBV11-3
J: TRBJ1-1
CDR3: ASSLTNTEAF

size: .
V: TRBV5-5
J: TRBJ2-5
CDR3: ASSLGLAGGMQETQY

size: once
V: TRBV7-9
J: TRBJ2-2
CDR3: SSSSGPIQGNTGELF

size: .
V: TRBV29-1
J: TRBJ2-7
CDR3: SVEVSVIEQY

size: .
V: TRBV2
J: TRBJ2-3
CDR3: ASPSGTDTQY

size: few
V: TRBV5-1
J: TRBJ2-3
CDR3: ASSLAGGSTTDTQY

size: few
V: TRBV5-6
J: TRBJ2-7
CDR3: ASSFKGLAGNYEQY

size: .
V: TRBV21-1
J: TRBJ2-1
CDR3: ASSKGGKAGPSTGNEQF

size: few
V: TRBV7-2
J: TRBJ2-7
CDR3: ASSPGTWGLDLHSYEQY

size: .
V: TRBV9
J: .
CDR3: ASGGDEQY